These 28 T cell receptor beta chains share one sample of origin, sequenced in a study of early T cells in non-severe SARS-CoV-2 infection. TCRdb processed the 5' RACE reads anew with MiXCR; each CDR3 protein has one entry. The sample has 100,000 to 150,000 distinct CDR3 sequences; more than 13% are singletons. Sequenced input: whole blood. All receptors come from an adult who was a healthcare worker with PCR-confirmed SARS-CoV-2 infection or an uninfected control (not recorded which).

The J gene is TRBJ2-1, the V gene TRBV5-4; perhaps TRBD2 as D (5 bases). Trimming took off 3 bases at V and 8 bases at J, with 12 bases between the two ends. This CDR3 spans 13 amino acids. Germline CDR1 and CDR2: SGHNT and YYREEE (reference sequence). This CDR3 is CASSSPSIDEQFF. The CDR3 nucleotides are TGTGCCAGCAGCTCCCCTAGCATCGATGAGCAGTTCTTC.

This clonotype appeared a few times. The V call is TRBV19, the J call TRBJ2-4; D gene unclear. Germline V gene data show CDR1 as LNHDA and CDR2 as SQIVND (reference sequence). Trimming stripped 3 bases from V and 0 bases from J, with 6 bases between. The CDR3 has 14 residues. CDR3 region: CASSISIAKNIQYF. The CDR3 DNA reads as TGTGCCAGTAGTATCTCCATAGCCAAAAACATTCAGTACTTC.

This clonotype was picked up many times. The J gene is TRBJ2-5, the V gene TRBV6-5, with D maybe TRBD1 (6 bases). This CDR3 is built from 14 residues. Trimming pared 4 bases from V and 5 bases from J, leaving 14 bases between. Germline values: CDR1 MNHEY, CDR2 SVGAGI. Here the CDR3 reads CASSSFEGDETQYF. CDR3 DNA: TGTGCCAGCAGTTCCTTCGAGGGGGATGAGACCCAGTACTTC.

This clonotype showed up just once. The rearrangement uses TRBV10-2 and TRBJ2-2; 7 bases are shared with TRBD2. CDR3 length: 17 amino acids. With 6 bases clipped from V and 2 bases from J, the junction kept 12 bases outside the gene matches. Germline V gene lookup returns CDR1 WSHSY and CDR2 SAAADI. The CDR3 protein is CASRTPRERGNTGELFF. CDR3 DNA sequence: TGCGCCAGCAGGACCCCGCGGGAGAGGGGAAACACCGGGGAGCTGTTTTTT.

This chain uses TRBV4-2 with TRBJ2-3; D is possibly TRBD2 (5 bases). In germline, CDR1 is LGHNA, CDR2 YNFKEQ. The CDR3 has 18 amino acids. Trimming took 2 bases from V and 4 from J, leaving 22 bases between them. CDR3 residues: CASSQMLLGGGPPDTQYF. For the CDR3, the DNA is TGTGCCAGCAGCCAAATGCTATTAGGTGGAGGTCCCCCAGATACGCAGTATTTT.

V and J are TRBV19 and TRBJ2-3; 7 bases agree with TRBD2. Per germline, CDR1 LNHDA and CDR2 SQIVND (reference sequence). This CDR3 contains 15 residues. V trimming: 10 bases; J trimming: 0 bases; junction bases outside the gene matches: 10. In DNA form, the CDR3 reads TGTGCCATAGCAAGGCGGGGGACTAGCACAGATACGCAGTATTTT. It specifies CAIARRGTSTDTQYF.

V and J are TRBV15 and TRBJ2-5, with D tentatively TRBD2 (6 bases). The CDR3 is 14 residues long. Trimming left V 5 bases short and J 4 bases short, with 14 bases between. Germline V gene lookup returns CDR1 LNHNV and CDR2 YYDKDF (reference sequence). The CDR3 nucleotides read TGTGCCACCAGCTTACCGGGACTCCCAGAGACCCAGTACTTC. Protein product: CATSLPGLPETQYF.

This clonotype was counted ten times or more. A junction end diverges from the germline sequence, so it may reflect a read error. In DNA form, the CDR3 reads TGTGCCAGCAGCTTAGACTACGGCTACACCTTC. Translating gives CASSLDYGYTF. This chain joins TRBV7-9 and TRBJ1-2; D is uncertain. This CDR3 has 11 residues. Germline CDR1 SEHNR, CDR2 FQNEAQ (reference sequence).

The chain combines TRBV6-1 with TRBJ2-7, with TRBD1 identical over 11 bases. Per germline, CDR1 MNHNS and CDR2 SASEGT. The CDR3 spans 15 residues. Losses at the gene ends were 6 bases for V and 1 base for J; bases not matched to a gene: 5. CDR3 coding DNA: TGTGCCAGCAGGGAGGGACAGGGGGTATCCTACGAGCAGTACTTC. Its protein product is CASREGQGVSYEQYF.

The V gene is TRBV2, the J gene TRBJ2-2; D remains unclear. The CDR3 loop spans 13 amino acids. The germline V gene encodes CDR1 SNHLY and CDR2 FYNNEI. Deletions cut 1 base from V and 6 bases from J, with 6 bases between. The CDR3 is CASSEGFAGELFF. The CDR3 DNA is TGTGCCAGCAGTGAAGGATTCGCCGGGGAGCTGTTTTTT. Full variable domain (missing parts from reference TRBV2 and TRBJ2-2): EPEVTQTPSHQVTQMGQEVILRCVPISNHLYFYWYRQILGQKVEFLVSFYNNEISEKSEIFDDQFSVERPDGSNFTLKIRSTKLEDSAMYFCASSEGFAGELFFGEGSRLTVL.

The chain is built from TRBV20-1 and TRBJ2-7, with D perhaps TRBD1 (6 bases). The CDR3 runs 13 residues. Germline CDR1 DFQATT, CDR2 SNEGSKA (reference sequence). Trimming cost V 5 bases and J 4 bases, with 15 bases left between them. CDR3 amino acids: CSAFGQGIYEQYF. In nucleotides, the CDR3 is TGCAGTGCTTTTGGGCAGGGGATTTACGAGCAGTACTTC.

J is TRBJ2-1 and V is TRBV2; possible D gene TRBD1, 5 bases. V lost 7 bases and J 10 bases, leaving 17 bases between the germline ends. The CDR3 covers 13 residues. From germline, CDR1 is SNHLY and CDR2 FYNNEI. The CDR3: CASTLGPGDEQFF. The CDR3 nucleotides read TGTGCCAGCACCCTGGGGCCTGGAGACGAGCAGTTCTTC.

In DNA, the CDR3 is TGTGCCAGCAGCCAAGATATCCTAGCGGAAAACACCGGGGAGCTGTTTTTT. As protein: CASSQDILAENTGELFF. The chain joins TRBV14 to TRBJ2-2; 7 positions match TRBD2. The CDR3 is made up of 17 amino acids. The J segment lost 2 bases and the V segment lost 0 bases, leaving 6 bases of the junction unmatched. The germline V gene encodes CDR1 SGHDN and CDR2 FVKESK. The whole variable domain, remainder taken from reference TRBV14 and TRBJ2-2, is EAGVTQFPSHSVIEKGQTVTLRCDPISGHDNLYWYRRVMGKEIKFLLHFVKESKQDESGMPNNRFLAERTGGTYSTLKVQPAELEDSGVYFCASSQDILAENTGELFFGEGSRLTVL.

The J gene is TRBJ2-1, the V gene TRBV9, with 12 bases aligning to TRBD1. The CDR3 sequence is 16 residues long. Trimming at V came to 2 bases and at J to 6 bases, leaving 6 bases not matched to a gene. Germline assignment: CDR1 SGDLS and CDR2 YYNGEE. In nucleotides, the CDR3 is TGTGCCAGCAGCGTTGGCGGGACAGGGGGCCTCAATGAGCAGTTCTTC. The encoded protein is CASSVGGTGGLNEQFF. Looking up the rest from reference TRBV9 and TRBJ2-1 gives the full variable domain: DSGVTQTPKHLITATGQRVTLRCSPRSGDLSVYWYQQSLDQGLQFLIQYYNGEERAKGNILERFSAQQFPDLHSELNLSSLELGDSALYFCASSVGGTGGLNEQFFGPGTRLTVL.

This clonotype turned up a few times. The chain couples TRBV7-9 to TRBJ2-1, with D possibly being TRBD2 (5 bases). CDR1 and CDR2 (germline): SEHNR, FQNEAQ (reference sequence). Trimming took off 5 bases at V and 2 bases at J, with 16 bases between the two ends. The CDR3 length is 16 residues. The CDR3 spells CASSPGPAATYNEQFF. In DNA, the CDR3 is TGTGCCAGCAGCCCGGGTCCAGCGGCAACCTACAATGAGCAGTTCTTC.

V and J are TRBV12-3 or TRBV12-4 and TRBJ2-3, with 14 bases aligning to TRBD2. CDR3 size: 17 residues. V gave up 5 bases and J gave up 1 base; unmatched junction bases: 5. The CDR3 coding sequence is TGTGCCAGCAGTCCGGGACTAGCGGGGGACCGCACAGATACGCAGTATTTT. This gives the protein CASSPGLAGDRTDTQYF.

The chain employs TRBV12-3 or TRBV12-4 and TRBJ1-1, with D uncertain. V lost 1 base, J lost 0 bases, and 6 bases lay in between. The CDR3 runs 14 residues. CDR3 coding DNA: TGTGCCAGCAGTTTAGGACCGGTGAACACTGAAGCTTTCTTT. Residues: CASSLGPVNTEAFF.

This clonotype has more than one count but fewer than ten. V usage is TRBV7-9 and J usage is TRBJ2-7; possibly TRBD1 for D (5 bases). The V and J ends lost 1 base and 7 bases respectively, with 8 bases between them. CDR3 length: 12 residues. Germline V gives CDR1 SEHNR, CDR2 FQNEAQ (reference sequence). CDR3 amino acids: CASSLVGVEQYF. The CDR3 DNA reads as TGTGCCAGCAGCTTAGTAGGGGTGGAGCAGTACTTC.

This clonotype was detected a few times. The chain has TRBV7-8 and TRBJ2-3, with 9 bases fitting TRBD1. The CDR3 loop spans 15 amino acids. The germline V gene encodes CDR1 SGHVS and CDR2 FQNEAQ. The V and J ends lost 4 bases and 2 bases, in that order; junction bases with no gene match: 4. CDR3 bases: TGTGCCAGCAGCTACAGGGGGCGAAACACAGATACGCAGTATTTT. It is translated as CASSYRGRNTDTQYF. Variable domain in full (rest from reference TRBV7-8 and TRBJ2-3): GAGVSQSPRYKVAKRGQDVALRCDPISGHVSLFWYQQALGQGPEFLTYFQNEAQLDKSGLPSDRFFAERPEGSVSTLKIQRTQQEDSAVYLCASSYRGRNTDTQYFGPGTRLTVL.

This clonotype was detected ten times or more. V is TRBV29-1 and J is TRBJ1-1, with TRBD1 as a possible D gene (5 bases). Germline lookup yields CDR1 SQVTM and CDR2 ANQGSEA. This CDR3 region has 13 residues. The V end was cut by 6 bases, the J end by 3 bases, with 14 bases between. The DNA of the CDR3 is TGCAGCGTGTCGGGGCTAAGGGACACTGAAGCTTTCTTT. Translation: CSVSGLRDTEAFF.

This clonotype came up a few times. The CDR3 reads CASSQDPQLTEAFF. The CDR3 nucleotides are TGTGCCAGCAGCCAAGATCCCCAGCTCACTGAAGCTTTCTTT. V and J are TRBV4-2 and TRBJ1-1; D remains unclear. V lost 0 bases and J 4 bases, leaving 9 bases between the germline ends. This CDR3 contains 14 residues. Germline CDR1 reads LGHNA; CDR2 reads YNFKEQ.

The V and J genes are TRBV7-9 and TRBJ1-4, with TRBD1 matching 7 bases. Germline V gene data show CDR1 as SEHNR and CDR2 as FQNEAQ (reference sequence). The CDR3 totals 15 residues. V shed 5 bases and J 6 bases; nucleotides not matched to a gene: 9. CDR3 loop: CASSASRDSDEKLFF. CDR3 sequence (DNA): TGTGCCAGCAGCGCCTCCCGGGACAGCGATGAAAAACTGTTTTTT.

V is TRBV23-1 and J is TRBJ2-1; TRBD2 matches 9 bases. TRBV23-1 is an ORF, with its function uncertain. V gave up 6 bases and J gave up 5 bases; unmatched junction bases: 17. The CDR3 consists of 18 residues. DNA of the CDR3: TGCGCCAGCAGGGCCCCCGAGCGGGGGGCCCCTGTAGACAATGAGCAGTTCTTC. Translated: CASRAPERGAPVDNEQFF.

The chain uses TRBV2 and TRBJ1-1; D is perhaps TRBD1 (6 bases). Deletions cut 8 bases from V and 6 bases from J, with 19 bases between. Germline CDR1 is SNHLY and CDR2 is FYNNEI. The CDR3 has 14 amino acids. The CDR3: CASGTWEVWAEAFF. DNA for the CDR3: TGTGCCAGCGGGACATGGGAGGTTTGGGCTGAAGCTTTCTTT.

The gene calls are TRBV12-3 or TRBV12-4 and TRBJ1-1, with D tentatively TRBD1 (5 bases). The CDR3 is 12 residues long. V lost 5 bases to trimming and J lost 11 bases, with 15 bases between them. CDR3 protein: CASSPGPSAAFF. The CDR3 DNA follows: TGTGCCAGCAGTCCGGGGCCATCAGCGGCTTTCTTT.

J is TRBJ2-2 and V is TRBV7-6; D is perhaps TRBD2 (7 bases). This CDR3 region has 15 residues. Germline V gene data show CDR1 as SGHVS and CDR2 as FNYEAQ. The V and J ends lost 5 bases and 6 bases respectively, with 16 bases between them. CDR3 DNA sequence: TGTGCCAGCAGCAGTTTCGGGGGGCCCGCCGGGGAGCTGTTTTTT. This sequence encodes CASSSFGGPAGELFF.

This clonotype was picked up a small number of times. The rearrangement joins TRBV12-5 to TRBJ1-5; 8 nucleotides match TRBD1. Trimming at V came to 2 bases and at J to 3 bases, leaving 6 bases not matched to a gene. The CDR3 contains 16 residues. The V gene's germline CDR1 is LGHNT and CDR2 FRNRAP. CDR3 DNA: TGTGCTAGTGGTTTGCCATGGACAGGGATCAATCAGCCCCAGCATTTT. Translation gives CASGLPWTGINQPQHF.

This clonotype was counted between two and nine times. The chain has TRBV20-1 and TRBJ2-3, with TRBD2 identical over 10 bases. The CDR3 contains 17 residues. The V gene end was trimmed by 6 bases and the J gene end by 5 bases; junction bases not matched to a gene: 17. Per germline, CDR1 DFQATT and CDR2 SNEGSKA (reference sequence). CDR3 coding DNA: TGCAGTGCCTGTCCCTCCCGAGCGGGGGGGCGGGGAGATACGCAGTATTTT. This codes for CSACPSRAGGRGDTQYF.